The present TCR beta chain was sequenced within a study of Graves' ophthalmopathy and Graves' hyperthyroidism. RNA transcripts provided the template for amplifying TCR beta CDR3 regions. An initial RT-PCR round employing HTBI primers preceded a second-round multiplex PCR. One entry per CDR3 protein results from TCRdb running MiXCR on the multiplex PCR reads. The table shows about 700,000 distinct CDR3 sequences, with around 40% occurring only once. The CDR3 consists of 13 residues. CDR1 and CDR2 from the germline V gene are WNHNN and SYGVQD (reference sequence). V gave up 3 bases and J gave up 4 bases, with 9 bases separating them.

This sequence originates from an adult man with Graves' ophthalmopathy. The V call is TRBV10-1, the J call TRBJ1-1; no reliable D call. The sequencing sample was made of peripheral blood. The CDR3 protein is CASSDLGSTEAFF. The DNA for the CDR3 is TGCGCCAGCAGTGATTTAGGGAGCACTGAAGCTTTCTTT.